This TCR beta chain was found in a study of beta chain features in type 1 diabetes. This CDR3 spans 16 amino acids. Germline V gene lookup returns CDR1 SGHTA and CDR2 FQGNSA. V was pared by 1 base and J by 1 base, with 13 bases between. A note on this clone: Its cognate antigen is unknown.

The sequenced template was cDNA made from the entire isolated RNA. Measured with immunoSEQ multiplex PCR; TCRdb has only the in-frame clones, and not every one. The sample carries about 160,000 clones, roughly 9% recorded once. Study observations and caveats: Within each of all four CD4+ subsets, Type 1 diabetes patients had TCRB CDR3s that were moderately but significantly shorter. Using cDNA template may skew counts toward highly expressing activated cells.

The V gene is TRBV7-2, the J gene TRBJ2-5, with D possibly being TRBD2 (5 bases). Sequenced material: central memory CD4+ T cells from blood. The receptor's source is a woman between 18 and 29 years old in good health. The CDR3: CASSLGGPLIQETQYF. CDR3 in DNA: TGTGCCAGCAGCTTAGGAGGGCCGCTGATCCAAGAGACCCAGTACTTC.